The 5 T cell receptor beta chains below all came from one sample that was sequenced in a study of shared clonotypes between healthy human individuals. Repertoires were generated with immunoSEQ multiplex PCR, while TCRdb's copy carries only in-frame clones and drops some. The table includes 640,000 or so clones, about three quarters detected once. The sequenced sample consisted of memory CD4+ T cells sorted from blood. Noted subset: CD45RA-negative fraction. Source of these receptors: a young woman in good health.

The gene calls are TRBV25-1 and TRBJ2-5, with D perhaps matching TRBD1 (5 bases). The DNA end favors TRBJ2-7, so the J call may be wrong. The CDR3 runs 16 residues. Germline V CDR1 and CDR2: MGHDK, SYGVNS. For the CDR3, the DNA is TGTGCCAGCAGTGACTTCCCGGACACCCCAGCCTACGAGCAGTACTTC. It translates to CASSDFPDTPAYEQYF.

This rearrangement joins TRBV10-2 to TRBJ2-7; 8 nucleotides align to TRBD2. Trimming took 5 bases from V and 7 from J; bases not matched to a gene: 16. The CDR3 length is 16 residues. CDR1 is WSHSY, CDR2 SAAADI, per germline. CDR3 coding DNA: TGCGCCAGCAGTCGCAGCGGGAGAGCCCCGGTGGGGGAGCAGTACTTC. Its protein product is CASSRSGRAPVGEQYF.

V gene TRBV27 combines with J gene TRBJ1-2; D gene uncertain. From germline, CDR1 is MNHEY and CDR2 SMNVEV (reference sequence). The CDR3 sequence is 15 residues long. V was clipped by 7 bases and J by 0 bases, with 15 bases between them. The CDR3 is CASKTPASANYGYTF. The CDR3, as DNA: TGTGCCAGCAAAACCCCCGCAAGTGCTAACTATGGCTACACCTTC.

This clone turned up a few times. The chain links TRBV29-1 to TRBJ2-1; D is possibly TRBD2 (6 bases). V was pared by 7 bases and J by 7 bases, with 11 bases between. Germline assignment: CDR1 SQVTM and CDR2 ANQGSEA. The CDR3 sequence is 11 residues long. The CDR3 DNA reads as TGCAGCGAGGTCCGGGGGAATGAGCAGTTCTTC. Protein product: CSEVRGNEQFF.

The genes are TRBV5-1 and TRBJ1-4; perhaps TRBD1 as D (5 bases). Trimming pared 4 bases from V and 7 bases from J, leaving 17 bases between. CDR1 is SGHRS, CDR2 YFSETQ, per germline. The CDR3 is 15 amino acids. CDR3 loop: CASSLGTATGEKLFF. The CDR3 DNA is TGCGCCAGCAGCCTTGGGACGGCGACGGGTGAAAAACTGTTTTTT.